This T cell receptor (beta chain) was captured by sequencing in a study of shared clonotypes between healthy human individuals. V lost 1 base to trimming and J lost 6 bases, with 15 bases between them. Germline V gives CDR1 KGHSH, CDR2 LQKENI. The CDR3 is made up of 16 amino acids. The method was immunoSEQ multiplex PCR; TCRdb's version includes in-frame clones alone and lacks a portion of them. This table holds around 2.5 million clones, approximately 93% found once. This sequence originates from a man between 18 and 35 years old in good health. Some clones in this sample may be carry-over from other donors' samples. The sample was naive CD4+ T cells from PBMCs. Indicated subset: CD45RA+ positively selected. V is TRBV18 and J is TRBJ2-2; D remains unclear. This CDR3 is CASSPRPTTTPGELFF. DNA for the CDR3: TGTGCCAGCTCACCACGCCCAACCACAACTCCCGGGGAGCTGTTTTTT.